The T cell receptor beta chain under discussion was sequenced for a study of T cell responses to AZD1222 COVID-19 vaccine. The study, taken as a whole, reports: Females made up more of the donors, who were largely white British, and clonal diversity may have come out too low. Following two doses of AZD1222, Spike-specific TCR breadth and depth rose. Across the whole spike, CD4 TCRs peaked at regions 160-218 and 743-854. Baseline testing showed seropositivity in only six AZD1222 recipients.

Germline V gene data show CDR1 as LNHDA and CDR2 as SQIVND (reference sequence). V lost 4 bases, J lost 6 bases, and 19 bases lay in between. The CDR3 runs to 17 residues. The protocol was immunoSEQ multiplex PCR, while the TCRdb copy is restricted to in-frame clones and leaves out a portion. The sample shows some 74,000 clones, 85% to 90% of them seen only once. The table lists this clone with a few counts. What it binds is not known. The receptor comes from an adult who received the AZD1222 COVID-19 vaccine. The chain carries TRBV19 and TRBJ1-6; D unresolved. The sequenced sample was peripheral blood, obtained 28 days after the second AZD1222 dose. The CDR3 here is CASSRYSASQSNSPLHF. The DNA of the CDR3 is TGTGCCAGTAGTAGATACTCAGCTTCCCAGTCTAATTCACCCCTCCACTTT.